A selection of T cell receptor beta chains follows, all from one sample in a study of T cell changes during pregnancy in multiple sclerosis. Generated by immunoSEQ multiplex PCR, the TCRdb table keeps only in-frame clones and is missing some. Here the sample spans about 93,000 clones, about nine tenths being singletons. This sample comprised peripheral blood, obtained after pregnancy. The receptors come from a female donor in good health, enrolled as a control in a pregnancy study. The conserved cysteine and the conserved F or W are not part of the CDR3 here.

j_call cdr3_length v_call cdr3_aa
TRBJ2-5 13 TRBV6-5 ASSYTLAAQETQY
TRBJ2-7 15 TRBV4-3 ASSLDPRTSGTYEQY
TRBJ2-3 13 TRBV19 ASIERGVGTDTQY
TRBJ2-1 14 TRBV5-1 ASSLEPSGGHNEQF
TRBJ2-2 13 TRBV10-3 AISDGLTGTGELF
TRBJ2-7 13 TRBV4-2 ASSQEGGGPYEQY
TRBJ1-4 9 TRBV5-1 ASTEWEKLF
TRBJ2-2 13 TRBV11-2 ASSLVQGVDGELF
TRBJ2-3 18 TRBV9 ASSVGTSGGAGRLTDTQY
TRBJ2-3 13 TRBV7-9 ASSLAELWTDTQY
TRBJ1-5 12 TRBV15 ATSRAAGGQPQH
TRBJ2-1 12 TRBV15 ATSRVRAYNEQF
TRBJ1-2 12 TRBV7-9 ASSFRDRNYGYT
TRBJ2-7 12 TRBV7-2 ASRPLLSSYEQY
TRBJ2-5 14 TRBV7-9 ASSLGVAGGMKTQY
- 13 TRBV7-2 ASSSSSGTPYEQY
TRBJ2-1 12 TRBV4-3 ASSQVDRTNEQF
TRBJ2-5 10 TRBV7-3 ASSLPGGTQY
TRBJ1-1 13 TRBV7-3 ASSLIQGAKTEAF
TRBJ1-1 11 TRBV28 ASHGGGNTEAF
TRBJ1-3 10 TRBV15 ATSREGNTIY
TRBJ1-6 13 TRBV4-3 ASSQDGGRASPLH
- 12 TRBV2 ASSEGQSGYEQY
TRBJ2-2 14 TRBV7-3 ASSLLGGTNTGELF
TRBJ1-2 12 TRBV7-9 ASSRWEGNYGYT
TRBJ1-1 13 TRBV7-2 ASSSLTGVNTEAF
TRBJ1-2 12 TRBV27 ASSLSGLGYGYT
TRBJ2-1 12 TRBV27 ASTQPGNTNEQF
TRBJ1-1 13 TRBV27 ASSLTGTGNTEAF
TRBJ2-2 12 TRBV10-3 ATTGGRDTGELF
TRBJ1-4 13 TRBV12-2 ASRLVGGGGEKLF
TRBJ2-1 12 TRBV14 ASSQVRAGVPRL
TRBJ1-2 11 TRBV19 ASSIGQGSGYT
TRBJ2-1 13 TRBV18 ASSPWTEFYNEQF
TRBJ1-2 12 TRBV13 ASSLGAGNRGYT
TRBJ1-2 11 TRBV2 ASSGDRNYGYT
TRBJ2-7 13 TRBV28 ASSSPRGRGSEQY
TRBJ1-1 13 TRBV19 ASRGRKQGGTEAF
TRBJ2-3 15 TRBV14 ASSQKRQVVGTDTQY
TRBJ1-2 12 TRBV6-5 ATKLTGSNYGYT
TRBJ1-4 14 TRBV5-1 ASSLGDRGRGEKLF
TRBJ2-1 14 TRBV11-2 ASRSLDRGVYNEQF
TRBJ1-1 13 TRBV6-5 ASSYRRGPNTEAF
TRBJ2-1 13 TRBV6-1 ASTRVGQGTNEQF
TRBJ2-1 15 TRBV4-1 ASSQLTGTGSYNEQF
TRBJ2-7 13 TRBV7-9 ASRYPGTGNTEQY
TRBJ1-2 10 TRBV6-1 ASRGTDYGYT
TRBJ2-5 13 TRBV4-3 ASSQATGTQETQY
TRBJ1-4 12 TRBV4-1 ASSQDREGEKLF
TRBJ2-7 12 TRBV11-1 ASSTRDRSYEQY
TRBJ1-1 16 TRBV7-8 ASSLEGDRNGVNTEAF
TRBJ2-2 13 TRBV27 ASSLTGGLTGELF
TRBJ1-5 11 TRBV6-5 ASSLRQHQPQH
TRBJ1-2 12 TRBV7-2 ASSSATGGRGYT
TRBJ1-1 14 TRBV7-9 ASSLGPRDRAAEAF
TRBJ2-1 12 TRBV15 ATSKFQSYNEQF
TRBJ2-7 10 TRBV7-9 ASSFRAYEQY